These 21 T cell receptor beta chains share one sample of origin, sequenced in a study of T cells in Graves' hyperthyroidism and ophthalmopathy. Using RNA transcripts as the source, TCR beta CDR3 regions were amplified. The HTBI primer set served for first-round RT-PCR of the TCR CDR3. TCRdb used MiXCR to reprocess the multiplex PCR reads, holding one entry per CDR3 protein. This table has 400,000 to 600,000 distinct CDR3 sequences, 20% to 25% appearing once. The sequenced material came from blood. Source of these receptors: a man younger than 35 with Graves' hyperthyroidism.

V and J are TRBV20-1 and TRBJ2-7, with 12 bases fitting TRBD2. J gave up 6 bases and V 0 bases, and 6 bases lay outside the gene matches. The CDR3 consists of 15 residues. Germline V gene lookup returns CDR1 DFQATT and CDR2 SNEGSKA (reference sequence). Written as DNA, the CDR3 is TGCAGTGCTAGAGATGCTAGCGGGGGGGCCGGCGAGCAGTACTTC. Its protein is CSARDASGGAGEQYF.

This clonotype was picked up many times. This chain links TRBV6-1 with TRBJ1-1; tentatively, D is TRBD1 (5 bases). CDR1 and CDR2 (germline): MNHNS, SASEGT. This CDR3 has 13 residues. Trimming left V 8 bases short and J 3 bases short, with 13 bases between. In nucleotides, the CDR3 is TGTGCCAGCCAGGCAGGGAAGTACACTGAAGCTTTCTTT. This sequence encodes CASQAGKYTEAFF.

The CDR3 protein is CASSSGVRSYEQYF. The CDR3 DNA reads TGTGCCAGCAGTTCAGGGGTCCGCTCCTACGAGCAGTACTTC. V usage is TRBV27 and J usage is TRBJ2-7; D possibly corresponds to TRBD1 (6 bases). V lost 4 bases and J 0 bases, leaving 10 bases between the germline ends. Germline loops: CDR1 MNHEY, CDR2 SMNVEV (reference sequence). The CDR3 consists of 14 residues.

In this sample, this clonotype turned up many times. The CDR3 here is CASSYQGGSYEQYF. CDR3 in DNA: TGTGCCAGCTCCTATCAGGGGGGTTCCTACGAGCAGTACTTC. This sequence joins TRBV2 and TRBJ2-7; possibly TRBD1 for D (7 bases). Trimming shortened V by 8 bases and J by 1 base, and 15 bases separated the two germline ends. CDR1 is SNHLY and CDR2 is FYNNEI in the germline V gene. This CDR3 has 14 residues.

This clonotype was counted at least ten times. V gene TRBV5-1 combines with J gene TRBJ1-1; 7 nucleotides agree with TRBD1. Trimming removed 4 bases from V and 2 bases from J; junction bases left unmatched: 5. The CDR3 length is 14 residues. Germline assignment: CDR1 SGHRS and CDR2 YFSETQ. The CDR3 DNA is TGCGCCAGCAGCAAAGGGGGCGGAAACACTGAAGCTTTCTTT. Residues: CASSKGGGNTEAFF.

This clonotype showed up many times. The chain combines TRBV7-6 with TRBJ1-1; a weak D match, TRBD1 (6 bases). The V end lost 3 bases, the J end lost 2 bases, and 10 bases lay between the germline ends. Germline V lookup: CDR1 SGHVS, CDR2 FNYEAQ. The CDR3 is made up of 14 amino acids. In nucleotides, the CDR3 is TGTGCCAGCAGCTTGGACAGTTACAACACTGAAGCTTTCTTT. Its protein is CASSLDSYNTEAFF.

At least ten counts were recorded for this clonotype. The chain joins TRBV6-5 to TRBJ1-1, with 7 bases that match TRBD1. This CDR3 spans 15 amino acids. The trim removed 0 bases at V and 2 bases at J, leaving 3 bases unmatched. Germline loops: CDR1 MNHEY, CDR2 SVGAGI. CDR3 coding DNA: TGTGCCAGCAGTTACTCGGGACAGCCAAACACTGAAGCTTTCTTT. It is translated as CASSYSGQPNTEAFF.

This clonotype was seen at least ten times. The chain carries TRBV12-3 or TRBV12-4 and TRBJ1-1; 8 bases map to TRBD1. V was clipped by 3 bases and J by 4 bases; unmatched bases: 4. CDR3 length equals 14 residues. The CDR3 here is CASSFQGAVTEAFF. The CDR3 nucleotides read TGTGCCAGCAGTTTTCAGGGGGCTGTCACTGAAGCTTTCTTT.

Remarks on this clonotype: The junction and the germline gene differ at one end; a read error may be behind it. The chain couples TRBV3-1 to TRBJ2-5; 10 nucleotides match TRBD2. The CDR3 is 15 amino acids. Germline CDR1 is LGHDT and CDR2 is YNNKEL (reference sequence). The CDR3 sequence: CASGQRTSGQETQYF. The CDR3, as DNA: TGTGCCAGCGGCCAAAGGACTAGCGGCCAAGAGACCCAGTACTTC.

Many counts were recorded for this clonotype. This rearrangement joins TRBV9 to TRBJ2-5; perhaps TRBD2 as D (7 bases). Germline V lookup: CDR1 SGDLS, CDR2 YYNGEE. Trimming stripped 5 bases from V and 5 bases from J, with 13 bases between. The CDR3 runs to 13 residues. CDR3 amino acids: CASSVGGRETQYF. As DNA, the CDR3 is TGTGCCAGCAGTGTGGGGGGGCGGGAGACCCAGTACTTC.

Ten or more counts support this clonotype. The chain uses TRBV28 and TRBJ2-2; D is ambiguous. With 4 bases removed from V and 7 bases from J, the gap between germline ends came to 10 bases. In germline, CDR1 is MDHEN, CDR2 SYDVKM. This CDR3 spans 13 amino acids. Here the CDR3 reads CASSSTVLGELFF. The CDR3 region has the DNA TGTGCCAGCAGTTCAACAGTTCTCGGGGAGCTGTTTTTT.

This clonotype was picked up many times. The rearrangement uses TRBV29-1 and TRBJ2-7; 13 bases agree with TRBD2. CDR1 and CDR2 from the germline V gene are SQVTM and ANQGSEA. The CDR3 loop spans 13 amino acids. The trim removed 6 bases at V and 2 bases at J, leaving 1 base unmatched. The CDR3 sequence is CSVGTSGTYEQYF. For the CDR3, the DNA is TGCAGCGTGGGGACTAGCGGGACCTACGAGCAGTACTTC.

This clonotype came up many times. This chain uses TRBV28 with TRBJ2-5; a weak D match, TRBD2 (6 bases). This CDR3 spans 15 amino acids. Germline CDR1 MDHEN, CDR2 SYDVKM. V was clipped by 6 bases and J by 5 bases, with 19 bases between them. The CDR3: CASSPETRSGETQYF. The CDR3 DNA is TGTGCCAGCAGCCCGGAAACGCGCAGCGGGGAGACCCAGTACTTC.

This sequence joins TRBV6-2 or TRBV6-3 and TRBJ2-7; D not resolved. CDR3 length: 13 amino acids. Trimming stripped 5 bases from V and 5 bases from J, with 13 bases between. Germline V gene data show CDR1 as MNHEY and CDR2 as SVGEGT. CDR3 residues: CASSRILPHEQYF. CDR3 DNA sequence: TGTGCCAGCAGTCGAATCCTCCCCCACGAGCAGTACTTC.

This clonotype was counted ten times or more. The V and J genes are TRBV6-1 and TRBJ2-7, with 10 bases lining up with TRBD1. CDR1 is MNHNS, CDR2 SASEGT, per germline. J was trimmed by 5 bases and V by 7 bases; bases with no gene match: 8. CDR3 size: 14 residues. The CDR3 nucleotides read TGTGCCAGCACCCAGGACAGGGGGATAAACGAGCAGTACTTC. Translation: CASTQDRGINEQYF.

This clonotype has ten or more counts. J is TRBJ1-3 and V is TRBV6-1, with TRBD1 matching over 9 bases. In germline, CDR1 is MNHNS, CDR2 SASEGT. The CDR3 has 15 amino acids. The V gene end was trimmed by 6 bases and the J gene end by 4 bases; junction bases not matched to a gene: 7. The CDR3 loop is CASSPQDRGGNTIYF. The CDR3 DNA follows: TGTGCCAGCAGCCCTCAGGACAGGGGAGGAAACACCATATATTTT.

This clonotype was recorded many times. This chain connects TRBV30 to TRBJ1-2; D is unresolved. CDR1 is GTSNPN, CDR2 SVGIG, per germline (reference sequence). Trimming pared 3 bases from V and 7 bases from J, leaving 12 bases between. The CDR3 length is 12 residues. The CDR3 loop reads CAWSHTKPGYTF. The CDR3 nucleotides read TGTGCCTGGAGCCACACAAAACCTGGCTACACCTTC.

The CDR3 spells CASSPGGVTETQYF. Written as DNA, the CDR3 is TGTGCCAGCAGTCCGGGAGGGGTGACGGAGACCCAGTACTTC. The genes are TRBV28 and TRBJ2-5; 8 bases are shared with TRBD2. CDR1 and CDR2 (germline): MDHEN, SYDVKM. With V trimmed by 5 bases and J by 5 bases, 7 bases remained unmatched. The CDR3 has 14 amino acids.

This clonotype was recorded many times. The chain combines TRBV12-3 or TRBV12-4 with TRBJ2-6, with D uncertain. This CDR3 has 17 amino acids. V lost 7 bases and J lost 4, with 20 bases in between. CDR3 sequence (DNA): TGTGCCAGCACCTTCATACCCACCCGACGGGGGGCCAACGTCCTGACTTTC. Translation: CASTFIPTRRGANVLTF.

This clonotype was seen a few times. This chain uses TRBV4-1 with TRBJ2-7; 7 bases agree with TRBD1. Losses at the gene ends were 3 bases for V and 2 bases for J; bases not matched to a gene: 10. The CDR3 runs 16 residues. CDR1 is MGHRA, CDR2 YSYEKL, per germline. CDR3: CASSHRPPGQTYEQYF. DNA for the CDR3: TGCGCCAGCAGCCATCGGCCCCCGGGACAGACCTACGAGCAGTACTTC.

In this sample, this clonotype turned up a few times. A much larger clone differs by one base, so this may be a read error. The V call is TRBV6-4, the J call TRBJ1-2; perhaps TRBD1 as D (5 bases). CDR1 is MRHNA, CDR2 SNTAGT, per germline. This CDR3 contains 13 residues. CDR3 region: CVSSYSRGNGYTF. DNA for the CDR3: TGTGTCAGCAGTTACTCGAGGGGAAATGGCTACACCTTC.